Each of the 17 T cell receptor beta chains below was sequenced from the same sample in a study of T cell changes during pregnancy in multiple sclerosis. Data came from immunoSEQ multiplex PCR; TCRdb stores just in-frame clones and leaves some out. This sample yields around 56,000 clones, of which roughly nine tenths are seen a single time; 0.76% belongs to the top ten. Specimen: CD4+ T cells from peripheral blood mononuclear cells, collected in the first trimester of pregnancy. Source of these receptors: a female donor with multiple sclerosis, enrolled in a pregnancy study.

The chain links TRBV4-2 to TRBJ1-2, with D perhaps TRBD1 (5 bases). Germline CDR1 and CDR2: LGHNA and YNFKEQ. This CDR3 spans 15 amino acids. The V end lost 0 bases, the J end lost 4 bases, and 12 bases lay between the germline ends. The CDR3 DNA is TGTGCCAGCAGCCAAGAGGTCACAGGAAGCTATGGCTACACCTTC. It yields the protein CASSQEVTGSYGYTF.

V gene TRBV4-2 combines with J gene TRBJ2-2, with 11 nucleotides matching TRBD2. The CDR3 spans 16 residues. Losses at the gene ends were 1 base for V and 6 bases for J; bases not matched to a gene: 4. CDR1 and CDR2 (germline): LGHNA, YNFKEQ. CDR3 sequence: CASSQAVAGGPGELFF. The CDR3 DNA reads TGTGCCAGCAGCCAAGCGGTAGCGGGGGGGCCCGGGGAGCTGTTTTTT.

The CDR3 DNA reads TGTGCCAGCAGCCAAGATCAGGGGGTAGCAAATCAGCCCCAGCATTTT. Its translation is CASSQDQGVANQPQHF. This sequence joins TRBV4-2 and TRBJ1-5, with 7 bases lining up with TRBD1. CDR3 length: 16 residues. The germline V gene encodes CDR1 LGHNA and CDR2 YNFKEQ. The junction had 6 bases not matched to a gene; V was cut back by 0 bases and J by 4 bases.

V usage is TRBV9 and J usage is TRBJ1-1; D perhaps matches TRBD1 (5 bases). Trimming removed 0 bases at V and 3 bases at J, with 18 bases between. There are 17 residues in the CDR3. Germline lookup yields CDR1 SGDLS and CDR2 YYNGEE. CDR3 loop: CASSVDSGWGVDTEAFF. DNA of the CDR3: TGTGCCAGCAGCGTAGATTCGGGGTGGGGGGTTGACACTGAAGCTTTCTTT.

This chain connects TRBV2 to TRBJ2-5; the D gene is possibly TRBD2 (7 bases). The germline gives CDR1 SNHLY, CDR2 FYNNEI. This CDR3 spans 14 amino acids. With 5 bases removed from V and 1 base from J, the gap between germline ends came to 11 bases. CDR3 nucleotides: TGTGCCAGCAGTTGGGGGGGCACCCAAGAGACCCAGTACTTC. Protein: CASSWGGTQETQYF. Based on the CDR3 plus reference TRBV2 and TRBJ2-5, the full variable domain is EPEVTQTPSHQVTQMGQEVILRCVPISNHLYFYWYRQILGQKVEFLVSFYNNEISEKSEIFDDQFSVERPDGSNFTLKIRSTKLEDSAMYFCASSWGGTQETQYFGPGTRLLVL.

This chain uses TRBV6-5 with TRBJ2-2; D not resolved. This CDR3 is built from 14 residues. CDR1 and CDR2 (germline): MNHEY, SVGAGI. V gave up 6 bases and J gave up 4 bases, with 12 bases separating them. CDR3 residues: CASRPPGGTGELFF. The DNA of the CDR3 is TGTGCCAGCAGACCACCGGGTGGCACCGGGGAGCTGTTTTTT.

The V gene is TRBV4-2, the J gene TRBJ2-1, with 7 nucleotides matching TRBD1. The V gene end was trimmed by 4 bases and the J gene end by 0 bases; junction bases not matched to a gene: 6. The CDR3 is 16 amino acids. CDR1 is LGHNA, CDR2 YNFKEQ, per germline. The CDR3 loop reads CASSRQTGSSYNEQFF. In DNA form, the CDR3 reads TGTGCCAGCAGCCGACAGACAGGGAGCTCCTACAATGAGCAGTTCTTC.

The chain employs TRBV5-1 and TRBJ1-3, with D possibly being TRBD1 (6 bases). Trimming removed 0 bases from V and 0 bases from J, with 10 bases in between. Germline assignment: CDR1 SGHRS and CDR2 YFSETQ. This CDR3 contains 16 residues. The CDR3 bases are TGCGCCAGCAGCTTGGGACAGGACGTCTCTGGAAACACCATATATTTT. It specifies CASSLGQDVSGNTIYF.

Turning to this clone: At one end, the junction sequence differs from germline, possibly due to a read error. V gene TRBV6-1 combines with J gene TRBJ2-7; D gene uncertain. The CDR3 sequence is 10 residues long. From germline, CDR1 is MNHNS and CDR2 SASEGT. CDR3 in amino acids: CASSESRHFF. In DNA, the CDR3 is TGTGCCAGCAGTGAAAGTCGTCACTTCTTC.

The genes are TRBV7-2 and TRBJ2-7; TRBD1 aligns across 9 bases. The germline CDR1 and CDR2 sequences are SGHTA and FQGNSA. The trim removed 2 bases at V and 0 bases at J, leaving 5 bases unmatched. The CDR3 totals 16 residues. CDR3 DNA: TGTGCCAGCAGCTTAAGGGACAGGGTGCCCTCCTACGAGCAGTACTTC. It encodes CASSLRDRVPSYEQYF.

V gene TRBV29-1 combines with J gene TRBJ2-3; weak D call: TRBD2 (5 bases). The CDR3 sequence is 12 residues long. V lost 4 bases, J lost 1 base, and 6 bases lay in between. Germline V gene sequence: CDR1 SQVTM, CDR2 ANQGSEA. The DNA for the CDR3 is TGCAGCGTTGTGAGGGGCACAGATACGCAGTATTTT. Translation gives CSVVRGTDTQYF.

V is TRBV9 and J is TRBJ2-3, with D unresolved. The length of the CDR3 is 12 residues. Between the trimmed V and J ends, which lost 0 bases and 3 bases, there was a span of 2 bases. Looked up from germline, CDR1 is SGDLS and CDR2 is YYNGEE. The CDR3 nucleotides read TGTGCCAGCAGCGTAGTAACAGATACGCAGTATTTT. Its protein product is CASSVVTDTQYF.

The rearrangement joins TRBV5-6 to TRBJ1-1, with 12 bases identical to TRBD1. V lost 4 bases to trimming and J lost 3 bases; unmatched junction nucleotides: 7. The CDR3 loop spans 16 amino acids. The germline gives CDR1 SGHDT, CDR2 YYEEEE. The CDR3 here is CASSPGQGARYTEAFF. CDR3 nucleotides: TGTGCCAGCAGCCCGGGACAGGGGGCACGTTACACTGAAGCTTTCTTT.

This clone was found once. Different DNA sequences within this sample yield the same CDR3. V is TRBV2 and J is TRBJ2-7; 8 positions match TRBD2. This CDR3 comprises 13 residues. Trimming at V came to 6 bases and at J to 3 bases, leaving 4 bases not matched to a gene. Germline V gene data show CDR1 as SNHLY and CDR2 as FYNNEI. In DNA, the CDR3 is TGTGCCAGCAGGGCGGGGGGAAGCTACGAGCAGTACTTC. As protein: CASRAGGSYEQYF.

The V and J genes are TRBV13 and TRBJ2-1, with unresolved D. V lost 2 bases to trimming and J lost 0 bases, with 11 bases between them. The CDR3 spans 16 residues. The germline V gene has CDR1 PRHDT and CDR2 FYEKMQ (reference sequence). CDR3 protein: CASSLNPLSSYNEQFF. The CDR3 bases are TGTGCCAGCAGCTTAAACCCACTGAGCTCCTACAATGAGCAGTTCTTC.

The chain has TRBV5-4 and TRBJ1-6; 8 positions match TRBD1. The CDR3 totals 14 residues. Germline lookup yields CDR1 SGHNT and CDR2 YYREEE (reference sequence). V was pared by 9 bases and J by 5 bases, with 7 bases of the junction left unmatched. CDR3 in DNA: TGTGCCATCCGGGACAGGTCAGATAATTCACCCCTCCACTTT. This translates into CAIRDRSDNSPLHF.

The genes are TRBV7-7 and TRBJ2-5; tentative D call: TRBD2 (5 bases). Germline values: CDR1 SSHAT, CDR2 FNYEAQ (reference sequence). The V gene lost 3 bases and the J gene lost 2 bases, with 13 bases spanning the gap. This CDR3 region has 15 residues. For the CDR3, the DNA is TGTGCCAGCAGCTTCTCAACGGGGAGACAAGAGACCCAGTACTTC. Translating it yields CASSFSTGRQETQYF.